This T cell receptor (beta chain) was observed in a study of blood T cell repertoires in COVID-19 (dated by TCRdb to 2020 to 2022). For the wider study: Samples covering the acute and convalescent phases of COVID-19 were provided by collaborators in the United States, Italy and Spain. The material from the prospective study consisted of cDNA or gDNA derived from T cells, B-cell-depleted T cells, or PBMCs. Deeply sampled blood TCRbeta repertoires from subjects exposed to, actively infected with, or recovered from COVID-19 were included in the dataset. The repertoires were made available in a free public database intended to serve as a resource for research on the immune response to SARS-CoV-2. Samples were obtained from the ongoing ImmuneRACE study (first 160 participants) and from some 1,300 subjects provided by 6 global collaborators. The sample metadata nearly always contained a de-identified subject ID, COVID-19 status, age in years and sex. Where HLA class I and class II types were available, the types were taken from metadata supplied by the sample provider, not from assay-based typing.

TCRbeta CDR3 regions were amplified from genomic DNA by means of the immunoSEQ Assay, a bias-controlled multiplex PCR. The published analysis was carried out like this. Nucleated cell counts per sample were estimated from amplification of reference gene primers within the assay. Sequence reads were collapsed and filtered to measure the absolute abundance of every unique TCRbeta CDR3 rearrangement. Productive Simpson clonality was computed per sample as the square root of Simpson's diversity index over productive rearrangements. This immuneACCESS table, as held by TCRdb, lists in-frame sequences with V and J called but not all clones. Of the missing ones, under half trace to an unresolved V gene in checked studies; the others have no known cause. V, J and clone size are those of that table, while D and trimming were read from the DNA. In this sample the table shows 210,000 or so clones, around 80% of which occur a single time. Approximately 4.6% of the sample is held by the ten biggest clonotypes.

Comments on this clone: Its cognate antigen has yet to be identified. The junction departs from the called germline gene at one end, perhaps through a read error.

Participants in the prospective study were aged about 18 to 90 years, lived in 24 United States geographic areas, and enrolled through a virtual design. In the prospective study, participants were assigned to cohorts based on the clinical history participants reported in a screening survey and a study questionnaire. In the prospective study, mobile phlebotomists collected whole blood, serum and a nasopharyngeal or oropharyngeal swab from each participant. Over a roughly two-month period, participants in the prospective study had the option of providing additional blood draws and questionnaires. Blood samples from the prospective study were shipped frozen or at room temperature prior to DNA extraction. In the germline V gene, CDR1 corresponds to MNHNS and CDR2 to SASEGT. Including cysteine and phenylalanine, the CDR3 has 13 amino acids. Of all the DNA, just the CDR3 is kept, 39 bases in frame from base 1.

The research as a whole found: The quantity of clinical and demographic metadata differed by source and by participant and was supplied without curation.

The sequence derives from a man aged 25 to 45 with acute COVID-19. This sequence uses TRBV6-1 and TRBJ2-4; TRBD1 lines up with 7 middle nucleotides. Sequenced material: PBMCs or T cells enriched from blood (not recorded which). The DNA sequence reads TGTGCCAGCAGTGAACGACCGGGACAGCCTCCCAATTTC. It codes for CASSERPGQPPNF.